This is a list of T cell receptor beta chains from one sample in a study of T cells after yellow fever vaccination. Using its own MiXCR run on the 5' RACE reads, TCRdb lists one record per CDR3 protein. Of 100,000 to 150,000 distinct CDR3 sequences listed, approximately 9% are singletons. Sequences were derived from CD8+ T cells sorted from PBMCs, sampled on the day of the yellow fever booster vaccination. The receptors originated from a man between 18 and 29 years old who received the YFV17D yellow fever vaccine. Each CDR3 is given with its conserved first and last residue. The D gene is left open where the match is weak. The size field is filled for only some rows; it gives once, few, many or a size class.

D	J	V	size	DNA	CDR3
.	TRBJ2-7	TRBV20-1	few	TGCAGTGCTAGGGGGTCTCGGGTCTACGAGCAGTACTTC	CSARGSRVYEQYF
TRBD1	TRBJ2-6	TRBV9	.	TGTGCCAGCGACCAGGGGGCGGGGGCCAACGTCCTGACTTTC	CASDQGAGANVLTF
.	TRBJ1-1	TRBV7-9	many	TGTGCCAGCATCTCAATGCGGGGGTCGAACACTGAAGCTTTCTTT	CASISMRGSNTEAFF
TRBD1	TRBJ1-5	TRBV7-6	many	TGTGCCAGCAGCACGGGACAGTTAAATCAGCCCCAGCATTTT	CASSTGQLNQPQHF
TRBD2	TRBJ2-3	TRBV5-4	few	TGTGCCAGCAGCTGGGTAGCGGGGTCCGGAAGCACAGATACGCAGTATTTT	CASSWVAGSGSTDTQYF
TRBD2	TRBJ2-3	TRBV29-1	few	TGCAGCGTTTATAGCGGGGGTGGAGATACGCAGTATTTT	CSVYSGGGDTQYF
TRBD2	TRBJ2-1	TRBV15	many	TGTGCCACCAGCAGAGATGCGGGGGGGTACAATGAGCAGTTCTTC	CATSRDAGGYNEQFF
.	TRBJ2-3	TRBV12-2	.	TGTGCAAGTCGCCCCAGGGCGCGGGGGCCCGGCCCAGGCACGCAGTATTTT	CASRPRARGPGPGTQYF
.	TRBJ2-7	TRBV20-1	few	TGCAGTGCTAGTGATGGGTTCGGAGAGCAGTACTTC	CSASDGFGEQYF
.	TRBJ1-2	TRBV7-8	.	TGTGCCAGCAGCTTAGGGCAGTCAGCTAACTATGGCTACACCTTC	CASSLGQSANYGYTF
TRBD1	TRBJ1-1	TRBV5-1	many	TGCGCCAGCAGCTTGGGGACAGGGTGGACTGAAGCTTTCTTT	CASSLGTGWTEAFF
.	TRBJ2-3	TRBV7-2	.	TGTGCCAGCAGCTTTCTTGGGGCTACAGATACGCAGTATTTT	CASSFLGATDTQYF
.	TRBJ2-3	TRBV12-3/TRBV12-4	.	TGTGCCAGCAGTTCGGTTAGTCAGATAGATACGCAGTATTTT	CASSSVSQIDTQYF
.	TRBJ2-1	TRBV7-2	.	TGTGCCAGCAGCCTAGGGCGGCAGTTCTTC	CASSLGRQFF
.	TRBJ2-3	TRBV9	.	TGTGCCAGCAGGCAGGGGAGGACAGATACGCAGTATTTT	CASRQGRTDTQYF
.	TRBJ1-1	TRBV9	few	TGTGCCAGCAGCGTAGGCTACCAGACATTGAACACTGAAGCTTTCTTT	CASSVGYQTLNTEAFF
TRBD1	TRBJ2-3	TRBV5-1	few	TGCGCCAGCAGAAGGGGACAGGGGGCAACAGATACGCAGTATTTT	CASRRGQGATDTQYF
.	TRBJ2-7	TRBV4-1	many	TGCGCCAGCAGCCAAGAGTGGACCAGCGGTAGCTCCTACGAGCAGTACTTC	CASSQEWTSGSSYEQYF
.	TRBJ1-1	TRBV13	.	TGTGCCAGCAGGGCGGTATGGGGACCGAACACTGAAGCTTTCTTT	CASRAVWGPNTEAFF
.	TRBJ1-1	TRBV5-4	few	TGTGCCAGCAGCGCGGGACAACAACCCCTCCCAAGAGCTTTCTTT	CASSAGQQPLPRAFF
TRBD1	TRBJ1-5	TRBV20-1	few	TGCAGTGCCGTGCCCGGGACAGGGCTTAGTCAGCCCCAGCATTTT	CSAVPGTGLSQPQHF
.	TRBJ1-5	TRBV15	.	TGTGCCACCAGCGCCCATAGCAATCAGCCCCAGCATTTT	CATSAHSNQPQHF
.	TRBJ2-3	TRBV7-8	few	TGTGCCAGCAGCCCGAGGGGAGCTAGCACAGATACGCAGTATTTT	CASSPRGASTDTQYF
.	TRBJ2-7	TRBV6-6	few	TGTGCCAGCAGTTGGGGGGGGCCTACCTACGAGCAGTACTTC	CASSWGGPTYEQYF
TRBD2	TRBJ2-2	TRBV4-3	.	TGCGCCAGCAGCCAAGGGATAGCGGGGACATACACCGGGGAGCTGTTTTTT	CASSQGIAGTYTGELFF
.	TRBJ1-1	TRBV6-2/TRBV6-3	.	TGTGCCAGCAGTCCGGGACACCCCTACACTGAAGCTTTCTTT	CASSPGHPYTEAFF
.	TRBJ1-3	TRBV7-9	few	TGTGCCAGCAAGGCGCGGTCCGGAAACACCATATATTTT	CASKARSGNTIYF
.	TRBJ1-4	TRBV27	.	TGTGCCAGCAGTTTAGCAGGGCTTGGAGAAAGGAAACTGTTTTTT	CASSLAGLGERKLFF
.	TRBJ1-1	TRBV4-3	.	TGCGCCAGCAGCCAAGGCGAGGAGCGACTGAACACTGAAGCTTTCTTT	CASSQGEERLNTEAFF
TRBD1	TRBJ1-6	TRBV2	.	TGTGCCAGCAGGACAGGGGGCGAGAGCTCCTATAATTCACCCCTCCACTTT	CASRTGGESSYNSPLHF
.	TRBJ2-3	TRBV4-2	.	TGTGCCAGCAGCCCAAGAAGCACACCAATTCTCACAGATACGCAGTATTTT	CASSPRSTPILTDTQYF
.	TRBJ2-3	TRBV6-5	few	TGTGCCAGCAGCACAATGACGACGGACGTCACAGATACGCAGTATTTT	CASSTMTTDVTDTQYF
.	TRBJ2-1	TRBV19	few	TGTGCCAGTACGCGCGGCCATGAGCAGTTCTTC	CASTRGHEQFF
.	TRBJ1-4	TRBV2	many	TGTGCCAGCTTGGGGGGCAGCGCGTCGATTGCAACTAATGAAAAACTGTTTTTT	CASLGGSASIATNEKLFF
.	TRBJ2-1	TRBV7-2	many	TGTGCCAGCAGCTTAGCGGGGGGCCACTACAATGAGCAGTTCTTC	CASSLAGGHYNEQFF
.	TRBJ2-3	TRBV7-2	few	TGTGCCAGCAGCTCCGTCCCGGATACGCAGTATTTT	CASSSVPDTQYF
TRBD2	TRBJ2-7	TRBV20-1	few	TGCAGTGCTAGAGCTAGCGGGGGCACCTACGAGCAGTACTTC	CSARASGGTYEQYF